This TCR beta chain appears in the sequencing data of a study of T cell repertoires in cytomegalovirus infection. For the study at large: Both a matching HLA type and CMV infection were indicated by public TCR beta signatures.

The CDR3 consists of 12 residues. V lost 0 bases and J lost 8, with 6 bases in between. Germline CDR1 reads SGHNT; CDR2 reads YENEEA. MiXCR was run by TCRdb on the reads, yielding one entry per CDR3 protein. The sample includes just over 300,000 distinct CDR3 sequences, under 20% of them seen just once. As concerns this clonotype: Its target is unknown.

Study results and limitations: The cumulative frequency of public TCR beta families identified carriers of CMV plus the relevant HLA. There were HLA-C-restricted CMV-specific TCR beta clonotypes dominating the ex vivo response.

The source of this sequence is a human donor in good health (CMV status not recorded). Some clones in this sample may be carry-over from other donors' samples. The sample taken for sequencing was PBMCs. V is TRBV11-3 and J is TRBJ2-3; D is perhaps TRBD1 or TRBD2 (5 bases each). CDR3 residues: CASSLDGTTQYF. The DNA for the CDR3 is TGTGCCAGCAGCTTAGACGGGACTACGCAGTATTTT.